These 26 T cell receptor beta chains were all obtained from the same sample, sequenced in a study of blood T cell repertoires in COVID-19. Only in-frame clones appear in the TCRdb table, and some are missing; sequencing was by immunoSEQ multiplex PCR. The sample lists hundreds of thousands of clones, approximately 86% occurring once. The sequenced sample consisted of PBMCs or T cells enriched from blood (not recorded which). Receptors were obtained from a woman in her fifties or sixties who had recovered from COVID-19.

This clone was recorded only once. The CDR3 DNA reads TGTGCCAGCTCACCACCGGGGCTGCAAAATGAAAAACTGTTTTTT. Translated, it gives CASSPPGLQNEKLFF. V and J are TRBV18 and TRBJ1-4; tentative D call: TRBD1 (5 bases). CDR1 is KGHSH and CDR2 is LQKENI in the germline V gene. There are 15 residues in the CDR3. Trimming stripped 0 bases from V and 5 bases from J, with 10 bases between.

This rearrangement joins TRBV27 to TRBJ2-7; tentative D call: TRBD1 (5 bases). The V end lost 7 bases, the J end lost 0 bases, and 13 bases lay between the germline ends. Germline V gene data show CDR1 as MNHEY and CDR2 as SMNVEV (reference sequence). This CDR3 has 14 residues. CDR3 protein: CASTSYRSSYEQYF. Here the CDR3 DNA reads TGTGCCAGCACTTCATACAGGAGCTCCTACGAGCAGTACTTC.

The CDR3 here is CASSQVTGGYTF. The CDR3 coding sequence is TGTGCCAGCAGCCAAGTGACGGGGGGCTACACCTTC. V and J are TRBV3-1 (or the pseudogene TRBV3-2) and TRBJ1-2, with no clear D. V was clipped by 1 base and J by 8 bases, with 8 bases between them. The CDR3 spans 12 residues. The germline V gene encodes CDR1 LGHDT and CDR2 YNNKEL (reference sequence).

J is TRBJ1-5 and V is TRBV7-2, with 7 bases identical to TRBD1. V gave up 4 bases and J gave up 5 bases; unmatched junction bases: 5. Germline CDR1 and CDR2: SGHTA and FQGNSA. The CDR3 has 14 amino acids. The CDR3 region has the DNA TGTGCCAGCAGCTCACAGGGGAAGGATCAGCCCCAGCATTTT. The encoded protein is CASSSQGKDQPQHF.

The V and J genes are TRBV12-3 or TRBV12-4 and TRBJ2-2; no definite D call. The V end was cut by 2 bases, the J end by 6 bases, with 4 bases between. The CDR3 is 12 amino acids. Written as DNA, the CDR3 is TGTGCCAGCAGTTTACCCTCCGGGGAGCTGTTTTTT. Amino acids: CASSLPSGELFF.

V usage is TRBV5-8 and J usage is TRBJ2-3, with TRBD1 identical over 8 bases. The germline V gene encodes CDR1 SGHTS and CDR2 YDEGEE. After removal of 4 bases from V and 3 bases from J, the junction contained 13 bases not matched to a gene. The CDR3 is 17 amino acids. CDR3 loop: CASSNRADRGRTDTQYF. The CDR3 nucleotides read TGTGCCAGCAGCAATCGAGCTGACAGGGGTAGGACAGATACGCAGTATTTT.

This clone showed up just once. V is TRBV11-2 and J is TRBJ2-7, with D tentatively TRBD2 (5 bases). The CDR3 runs to 15 residues. The germline V and J ends were trimmed by 1 base and 1 base, with 11 bases remaining between them. Germline V lookup: CDR1 SGHAT, CDR2 FQNNGV. CDR3 residues: CASSLAAGSSYEQYF. In DNA form, the CDR3 reads TGTGCCAGCAGCTTAGCCGCTGGGAGTTCCTACGAGCAGTACTTC.

The rearrangement joins TRBV2 to TRBJ1-1; 7 nucleotides agree with TRBD1. Germline V gene data show CDR1 as SNHLY and CDR2 as FYNNEI. V was pared by 9 bases and J by 1 base, with 8 bases of the junction left unmatched. The CDR3 is made up of 14 amino acids. The CDR3 bases are TGTGCCAGAGGCCGCAGACAGGGGAACACTGAAGCTTTCTTT. This encodes CARGRRQGNTEAFF.

The CDR3 is CASSFSGPGELFF. In DNA form, the CDR3 reads TGTGCCAGCAGCTTCTCAGGGCCCGGGGAGCTGTTTTTT. The rearrangement joins TRBV5-6 to TRBJ2-2, with D perhaps matching TRBD1 (5 bases). There are 13 residues in the CDR3. Trimming removed 2 bases from V and 6 bases from J, with 8 bases in between. The V gene's germline CDR1 is SGHDT and CDR2 YYEEEE.

V is TRBV15 and J is TRBJ1-1; D unresolved. Germline CDR1 is LNHNV and CDR2 is YYDKDF (reference sequence). There are 14 residues in the CDR3. Trimming pared 4 bases from V and 4 bases from J, leaving 13 bases between. CDR3 in amino acids: CATSIYRTATEAFF. CDR3 DNA sequence: TGTGCCACCAGCATCTATAGAACAGCCACTGAAGCTTTCTTT.

The chain links TRBV2 to TRBJ1-6; 7 nucleotides align to TRBD1. This CDR3 is built from 15 residues. Germline lookup yields CDR1 SNHLY and CDR2 FYNNEI. Unmatched junction bases numbered 11, after V lost 6 bases and J lost 9 bases. The CDR3 region has the DNA TGTGCCAGCAGAGGTCCAACAGGGGTTAGTTCACCCCTCCACTTT. Translating it yields CASRGPTGVSSPLHF.

This chain links TRBV2 with TRBJ1-2; TRBD1 is a possible D gene (5 bases). Germline-derived CDR1 and CDR2 are SNHLY and FYNNEI. The CDR3 is made up of 14 amino acids. Trimming took off 2 bases at V and 2 bases at J, with 9 bases between the two ends. The CDR3 loop reads CASSETRGNYGYTF. CDR3 bases: TGTGCCAGCAGTGAAACGCGGGGGAACTATGGCTACACCTTC.

The chain carries TRBV3-1 (or the pseudogene TRBV3-2) and TRBJ2-7; 8 bases match TRBD1. J was trimmed by 3 bases and V by 0 bases; bases with no gene match: 4. CDR1 and CDR2 from the germline V gene are LGHDT and YNNKEL (reference sequence). CDR3 size: 15 residues. CDR3 residues: CASSQDHRGYYEQYF. The DNA of the CDR3 is TGTGCCAGCAGCCAAGATCACAGGGGGTACTACGAGCAGTACTTC.

V usage is TRBV7-9 and J usage is TRBJ2-7; D is unresolved. The germline V and J ends were trimmed by 0 bases and 0 bases, with 6 bases remaining between them. The CDR3 is made up of 14 amino acids. Germline V gene lookup returns CDR1 SEHNR and CDR2 FQNEAQ (reference sequence). CDR3 loop: CASSLAQTSYEQYF. The CDR3 DNA follows: TGTGCCAGCAGCTTAGCACAGACCTCCTACGAGCAGTACTTC. The full variable domain, in which reference TRBV7-9 and TRBJ2-7 provide the parts outside the CDR3, is DTGVSQNPRHKITKRGQNVTFRCDPISEHNRLYWYRQTLGQGPEFLTYFQNEAQLEKSRLLSDRFSAERPKGSFSTLEIQRTEQGDSAMYLCASSLAQTSYEQYFGPGTRLTVT.

J is TRBJ2-7 and V is TRBV11-2; TRBD2 is a possible D gene (5 bases). V was trimmed by 5 bases and J by 0 bases, leaving 14 bases between them. The V gene's germline CDR1 is SGHAT and CDR2 FQNNGV. CDR3 size: 15 residues. The CDR3 DNA sequence: TGTGCCAGCAGCATCCGGGAATCCTCCTCCTACGAGCAGTACTTC. It encodes CASSIRESSSYEQYF. The full variable domain, completed using reference TRBV11-2 and TRBJ2-7, is EAGVAQSPRYKIIEKRQSVAFWCNPISGHATLYWYQQILGQGPKLLIQFQNNGVVDDSQLPKDRFSAERLKGVDSTLKIQPAKLEDSAVYLCASSIRESSSYEQYFGPGTRLTVT.

V and J are TRBV13 and TRBJ2-2, with a weak D call TRBD2 (6 bases). CDR1 PRHDT and CDR2 FYEKMQ come from the germline V gene (reference sequence). Trimming stripped 3 bases from V and 2 bases from J, with 16 bases between. This CDR3 region has 17 residues. The CDR3 nucleotides read TGTGCCAGCAGCTTGGTTTGGGGACTTAAAAACACCGGGGAGCTGTTTTTT. This translates into CASSLVWGLKNTGELFF.

This chain connects TRBV12-3 or TRBV12-4 to TRBJ2-1, with unresolved D. The CDR3 runs to 12 residues. The V end was cut by 2 bases, the J end by 7 bases, with 6 bases between. This CDR3 is CASSLKENEQFF. DNA of the CDR3: TGTGCCAGCAGTTTAAAAGAGAATGAGCAGTTCTTC.

This clone was observed a few times. This rearrangement joins TRBV27 to TRBJ2-3; TRBD2 matches 10 bases. V gave up 6 bases and J gave up 9 bases; unmatched junction bases: 9. CDR1 MNHEY and CDR2 SMNVEV come from the germline V gene (reference sequence). This CDR3 contains 14 residues. The CDR3 protein is CASSPRTSGNTQYF. The CDR3 DNA follows: TGTGCCAGCAGCCCTCGGACTAGCGGTAACACGCAGTATTTT.

This clone was seen a single time. The chain has TRBV10-2 and TRBJ2-1, with 9 bases lining up with TRBD2. J gave up 9 bases and V 6 bases, and 6 bases lay outside the gene matches. The germline V gene has CDR1 WSHSY and CDR2 SAAADI. The CDR3 is 13 amino acids. CDR3 DNA: TGCGCCAGCAGACTAGCGGGCATTGGTGAGCAGTTCTTC. Protein: CASRLAGIGEQFF.

The chain carries TRBV30 and TRBJ1-2; 7 bases agree with TRBD1. V lost 5 bases and J lost 10; bases outside the gene matches: 7. The length of the CDR3 is 11 residues. Germline V gene sequence: CDR1 GTSNPN, CDR2 SVGIG (reference sequence). CDR3 amino acids: CAWYRTGLYTF. CDR3 DNA sequence: TGTGCCTGGTATCGGACAGGCCTCTACACCTTC.

The table lists this clone with a few counts. The chain combines TRBV30 with TRBJ2-7; TRBD2 agrees at 7 bases. Losses at the gene ends were 2 bases for V and 4 bases for J; bases not matched to a gene: 8. Germline CDR1 GTSNPN, CDR2 SVGIG (reference sequence). This CDR3 is 14 amino acids long. The CDR3 is CAWSRNGRTYEQYF. CDR3 DNA sequence: TGTGCCTGGAGTAGGAACGGGAGGACTTACGAGCAGTACTTC.

The J gene is TRBJ2-6, the V gene TRBV27; possible D gene TRBD1, 6 bases. Per the germline V gene, CDR1 is MNHEY and CDR2 is SMNVEV (reference sequence). The V end was cut by 6 bases, the J end by 6 bases, with 12 bases between. The CDR3 consists of 14 residues. The CDR3 region is CASRLNRVANVLTF. The CDR3 nucleotides read TGTGCCAGCAGACTCAACAGGGTGGCCAACGTCCTGACTTTC.

V gene TRBV9 combines with J gene TRBJ2-7; D gene uncertain. Germline V CDR1 and CDR2: SGDLS, YYNGEE. Deletions cut 2 bases from V and 1 base from J, with 10 bases between. This CDR3 has 14 amino acids. The CDR3 DNA reads as TGTGCCAGCAGCGTTGAGCCTTGGTCCTACGAGCAGTACTTC. Translation gives CASSVEPWSYEQYF.

The chain carries TRBV11-2 and TRBJ2-1; 8 bases are a match to TRBD2. The CDR3 covers 16 residues. Germline loops: CDR1 SGHAT, CDR2 FQNNGV. Trimming at V came to 5 bases and at J to 2 bases, leaving 8 bases not matched to a gene. The CDR3 DNA is TGTGCCAGCAGCGAAACTAGCGGTCCTCCCTACAATGAGCAGTTCTTC. It codes for CASSETSGPPYNEQFF.

CDR3 amino acids: CASSPQVAGGGEQYF. The DNA of the CDR3 is TGTGCCAGTAGTCCTCAAGTAGCGGGAGGAGGGGAGCAGTACTTC. The chain has TRBV19 and TRBJ2-7, with 10 bases identical to TRBD2. The junction had 11 bases not matched to a gene; V was cut back by 5 bases and J by 7 bases. Per the germline V gene, CDR1 is LNHDA and CDR2 is SQIVND (reference sequence). This CDR3 is 15 amino acids long.

The V gene is TRBV2, the J gene TRBJ1-4; the match to TRBD1 covers 7 bases. The CDR3 is 14 residues long. Germline values: CDR1 SNHLY, CDR2 FYNNEI. Trimming cost V 6 bases and J 3 bases; bases outside gene matches: 4. The CDR3 DNA is TGTGCCAGCAGAGGGGGACAGCCTAATGAAAAACTGTTTTTT. This codes for CASRGGQPNEKLFF.